The sequence of this TCR beta chain was determined in a study of neurological immune-mediated disorders. By 5'RACE with 10-nucleotide random UMIs, the cDNA was made. TCRdb ran MiXCR on the 5' RACE reads and lists one entry per CDR3 protein. The sample contains about 46,000 distinct CDR3 sequences, less than 2% of which appear only once. This clonotype was seen ten or more times. Between the trimmed V and J ends, which lost 5 bases and 0 bases, there was a span of 13 bases. There are 15 residues in the CDR3. CDR1 is MNHNS, CDR2 SASEGT, per germline. PBMCs stored at -80 C, numbering 2 million, were the origin of the unsorted libraries.

This chain joins TRBV6-1 and TRBJ1-1; TRBD1 might be the D (5 bases). This TCR was recovered from a middle-aged woman with multiple sclerosis. The specimen sequenced was PBMCs. CDR3 protein: CASSRQSGMNTEAFF. The CDR3 DNA follows: TGTGCCAGCAGTCGACAGTCCGGGATGAACACTGAAGCTTTCTTT.